This T cell receptor (beta chain) was profiled in a study of T cells in Graves' hyperthyroidism and ophthalmopathy. TCR beta CDR3 regions were amplified from RNA. Using the HTBI primer set, a first-round RT-PCR was run on the TCR CDR3. Via MiXCR, TCRdb re-called the multiplex PCR reads, giving one row per CDR3 protein. The table shows approximately 430,000 distinct CDR3 sequences, with roughly 14% occurring only once. The sample holds many counts of this clonotype. This CDR3 contains 14 residues. Germline values: CDR1 LGHDT, CDR2 YNNKEL (reference sequence). V shed 6 bases and J shed 1 base, with 12 bases lying between them. Diagnostic decisions used clinical symptoms, serum thyroxine and TRAb, thyroid ultrasound and orbital computed tomography.

This chain links TRBV3-1 with TRBJ1-1, with D possibly being TRBD1 (6 bases). The TCR originated in a young man with Graves' ophthalmopathy. Sequencing used blood. The CDR3 here is CASRQGGGNTEAFF. In DNA, the CDR3 is TGTGCCAGCAGACAGGGTGGCGGGAACACTGAAGCTTTCTTT.